Following are 23 T cell receptor beta chains from one sample sequenced in a study of blood T cell repertoires in COVID-19. Clones were read by immunoSEQ multiplex PCR, and TCRdb kept only the in-frame ones, dropping some. Of approximately 390,000 clones in the sample, around 87% were seen once. Material: peripheral blood. The origin of the receptors is a man aged 18 to 30 with active or convalescent COVID-19.

The V and J genes are TRBV2 and TRBJ2-5, with D perhaps matching TRBD1 (5 bases). Germline CDR1 and CDR2: SNHLY and FYNNEI. With 1 base removed from V and 3 bases from J, the gap between germline ends came to 9 bases. The CDR3 runs to 14 residues. DNA for the CDR3: TGTGCCAGCAGTGAAGGGGGCAGCAAAGAGACCCAGTACTTC. Translating it yields CASSEGGSKETQYF.

Comments on this clone: At the DNA level, this CDR3 is encoded by other sequences in the same sample as well. V is TRBV6-5 and J is TRBJ1-1; D unresolved. In germline, CDR1 is MNHEY, CDR2 SVGAGI. This CDR3 contains 14 residues. The germline V and J ends were trimmed by 0 bases and 4 bases, with 9 bases remaining between them. CDR3 in amino acids: CASSYSTGSTEAFF. The CDR3 DNA sequence: TGTGCCAGCAGTTACTCCACGGGGAGCACTGAAGCTTTCTTT.

This chain uses TRBV7-6 with TRBJ1-1, with 8 bases aligning to TRBD1. The V gene's germline CDR1 is SGHVS and CDR2 FNYEAQ. J was trimmed by 0 bases and V by 5 bases; bases with no gene match: 5. CDR3 length: 15 amino acids. The DNA of the CDR3 is TGTGCCAGCAGCCCTCAGGGACAGGTGAACACTGAAGCTTTCTTT. It specifies CASSPQGQVNTEAFF. The full variable domain, completed using reference TRBV7-6 and TRBJ1-1, is GAGVSQSPRYKVTKRGQDVALRCDPISGHVSLYWYRQALGQGPEFLTYFNYEAQQDKSGLPNDRFSAERPEGSISTLTIQRTEQRDSAMYRCASSPQGQVNTEAFFGQGTRLTVV.

The V gene is TRBV15, the J gene TRBJ2-2; D is ambiguous. The V and J ends lost 6 bases and 4 bases respectively, with 15 bases between them. The CDR3 spans 15 residues. Germline CDR1 is LNHNV and CDR2 is YYDKDF (reference sequence). The CDR3 coding sequence is TGTGCCACCAGGGTCGCGGTGGCGATCACCGGGGAGCTGTTTTTT. Its translation: CATRVAVAITGELFF.

This clone was seen a single time. The rearrangement joins TRBV4-2 to TRBJ1-6; 10 bases agree with TRBD1. Trimming took 4 bases from V and 7 from J; bases not matched to a gene: 19. The CDR3 covers 20 residues. In germline, CDR1 is LGHNA, CDR2 YNFKEQ. CDR3 loop: CASSPRGSRDRGHWNSPLHF. CDR3 nucleotides: TGTGCCAGCAGCCCCCGTGGCTCTAGGGACAGGGGCCATTGGAATTCACCCCTCCACTTT.

This chain uses TRBV6-5 with TRBJ2-7, with 9 bases matching TRBD1. Germline V gene lookup returns CDR1 MNHEY and CDR2 SVGAGI. The ends lost 3 bases at V and 1 base at J; junction bases unmatched: 4. This CDR3 contains 15 residues. The CDR3 loop is CASSYVTGGSYEQYF. The CDR3 nucleotides are TGTGCCAGCAGTTATGTGACAGGGGGTTCCTACGAGCAGTACTTC.

The chain uses TRBV6-2 or TRBV6-3 and TRBJ2-7; TRBD1 might be the D (6 bases). Germline V gives CDR1 MNHEY, CDR2 SVGEGT. Trimming removed 4 bases from V and 3 bases from J, with 16 bases in between. The CDR3 has 15 residues. This CDR3 is CASSLRGQRSYEQYF. The DNA of the CDR3 is TGTGCCAGCAGTTTACGTGGACAGAGGAGCTACGAGCAGTACTTC.

V gene TRBV18 combines with J gene TRBJ1-3; TRBD1 might be the D (5 bases). Germline CDR1 reads KGHSH; CDR2 reads LQKENI. This CDR3 spans 16 amino acids. V was trimmed by 0 bases and J by 3 bases, leaving 12 bases between them. CDR3 in amino acids: CASSPPSGKGGNTIYF. CDR3 in DNA: TGTGCCAGCTCACCACCATCAGGGAAAGGTGGAAACACCATATATTTT.

V and J are TRBV2 and TRBJ1-2; 8 positions agree with TRBD1. The CDR3 is 13 residues long. The germline CDR1 and CDR2 sequences are SNHLY and FYNNEI. The V gene end was trimmed by 10 bases and the J gene end by 6 bases; junction bases not matched to a gene: 10. The CDR3 loop is CATGGQGADGYTF. The CDR3 DNA reads as TGTGCCACCGGGGGGCAGGGGGCGGATGGCTACACCTTC.

The rearrangement uses TRBV15 and TRBJ1-5; TRBD1 matches at 7 bases. CDR1 is LNHNV and CDR2 is YYDKDF in the germline V gene (reference sequence). The CDR3 has 16 amino acids. Trimming took 4 bases from V and 3 from J; bases not matched to a gene: 9. The CDR3 here is CATSTNRGGINQPQHF. The CDR3 nucleotides read TGTGCCACCAGCACAAACAGGGGTGGGATCAATCAGCCCCAGCATTTT.

The chain has TRBV11-2 and TRBJ2-1; D might be TRBD1 (6 bases). Trimming cost V 3 bases and J 5 bases, with 17 bases left between them. The CDR3 is made up of 16 amino acids. The germline gives CDR1 SGHAT, CDR2 FQNNGV. The CDR3 protein is CASSFFDTGSNNEQFF. In DNA, the CDR3 is TGTGCCAGCAGCTTTTTCGATACAGGGAGCAACAATGAGCAGTTCTTC.

The chain links TRBV5-1 to TRBJ2-5; no definite D call. This CDR3 is 14 amino acids long. Trimming pared 3 bases from V and 5 bases from J, leaving 14 bases between. Germline CDR1 and CDR2: SGHRS and YFSETQ. CDR3 bases: TGCGCCAGCAGCTCCGATCACTCCGGGGAGACCCAGTACTTC. Encoded protein: CASSSDHSGETQYF.

V is TRBV27 and J is TRBJ2-7, with 8 bases that match TRBD1. The V and J ends lost 2 bases and 4 bases, in that order; junction bases with no gene match: 7. Germline loops: CDR1 MNHEY, CDR2 SMNVEV (reference sequence). This CDR3 has 15 amino acids. CDR3 region: CASSLAAGGRYEQYF. The CDR3 region has the DNA TGTGCCAGCAGTTTAGCGGCAGGGGGCCGGTACGAGCAGTACTTC.

The V call is TRBV19, the J call TRBJ1-1; possible D gene TRBD1, 6 bases. The V end was cut by 7 bases, the J end by 2 bases, with 17 bases between. CDR1 LNHDA and CDR2 SQIVND come from the germline V gene (reference sequence). The CDR3 runs 15 residues. CDR3 in DNA: TGTGCCAGTACCAAAGACCGGACAGAAAACACTGAAGCTTTCTTT. Translated: CASTKDRTENTEAFF.

This clone came up once. Compared with germline, one end of the junction differs, possibly owing to a read error. The V call is TRBV6-5, the J call TRBJ2-6; 8 bases are shared with TRBD1. Germline V gene sequence: CDR1 MNHEY, CDR2 SVGAGI. The CDR3 loop spans 13 amino acids. The CDR3 protein is CASRKDRANVLTF. The CDR3 DNA follows: TGTGCCAGCAGGAAGGACAGGGCCAACGTGCTGACTTTC.

This rearrangement joins TRBV4-1 to TRBJ2-7, with a tentative D call TRBD1 (5 bases). Germline loops: CDR1 MGHRA, CDR2 YSYEKL. The V gene lost 5 bases and the J gene lost 5 bases, with 13 bases spanning the gap. This CDR3 is built from 13 residues. Written as DNA, the CDR3 is TGCGCCAGCAGCTCGATAGACAGAGACGAGCAGTACTTC. This translates into CASSSIDRDEQYF.

The J gene is TRBJ2-3, the V gene TRBV5-3; no clear D. TRBV5-3 is designated an ORF whose function remains uncertain. With 4 bases removed from V and 6 bases from J, the gap between germline ends came to 15 bases. CDR3 size: 14 residues. CDR3 nucleotide sequence: TGTGCCAGAAGCCGTAACGGGTGTAACGATACGCAGTATTTT. Translated: CARSRNGCNDTQYF.

CDR3 bases: TGTGCCAGCAGCTGGGGACATACGGGACCCAAGAATGGGACCCAGTACTTC. This codes for CASSWGHTGPKNGTQYF. J is TRBJ2-5 and V is TRBV7-8; the D gene is possibly TRBD1 (6 bases). V was shortened by 4 bases and J by 7 bases, with 25 bases between the two germline ends. This CDR3 has 17 residues. Germline V gene lookup returns CDR1 SGHVS and CDR2 FQNEAQ.

This chain joins TRBV15 and TRBJ2-7, with 10 bases matching TRBD1. CDR1 is LNHNV, CDR2 YYDKDF, per germline (reference sequence). Trimming took 5 bases from V and 5 from J; bases not matched to a gene: 6. The CDR3 extends over 14 amino acids. In DNA form, the CDR3 reads TGTGCCACCAGCCCGGGGGACAGGGGCGACGAGCAGTACTTC. It translates to CATSPGDRGDEQYF.

Turning to this clone: Other DNA sequences of this sample code for an identical CDR3. The rearrangement joins TRBV19 to TRBJ2-7; 7 positions agree with TRBD1. The V gene's germline CDR1 is LNHDA and CDR2 SQIVND (reference sequence). The junction had 1 base not matched to a gene; V was cut back by 5 bases and J by 3 bases. The CDR3 is 12 amino acids. Here the CDR3 reads CASSGDSYEQYF. DNA of the CDR3: TGTGCCAGTAGTGGGGACAGCTACGAGCAGTACTTC.

The rearrangement uses TRBV10-3 and TRBJ1-1; 9 positions agree with TRBD1. With V trimmed by 7 bases and J by 2 bases, 5 bases remained unmatched. Germline CDR1 reads ENHRY; CDR2 reads SYGVKD. This CDR3 spans 14 amino acids. The CDR3 protein is CAINRQGGNTEAFF. CDR3 sequence (DNA): TGTGCCATCAATAGACAGGGGGGCAACACTGAAGCTTTCTTT.

This clone appeared a few times. This chain connects TRBV4-2 to TRBJ2-2; maybe TRBD1 (6 bases). Trimming pared 0 bases from V and 3 bases from J, leaving 8 bases between. The germline gives CDR1 LGHNA, CDR2 YNFKEQ. The CDR3 contains 15 residues. For the CDR3, the DNA is TGTGCCAGCAGCCAAGAAACAGGGTACACCGGGGAGCTGTTTTTT. It encodes CASSQETGYTGELFF.

This chain joins TRBV5-1 and TRBJ1-2; 8 bases are a match to TRBD1. The CDR3 loop spans 20 amino acids. V dropped 3 bases and J dropped 0; count of bases not matched to a gene: 19. Germline CDR1 SGHRS, CDR2 YFSETQ. The CDR3: CASSSERRTGNELANYGYTF. The CDR3 DNA reads TGCGCCAGCAGCTCCGAAAGAAGGACAGGGAACGAATTAGCTAACTATGGCTACACCTTC.